A single sample is the source of the 16 T cell receptor beta chains below, sequenced in a study of T-cell memory formation after mild COVID-19. TCRdb re-analysed the 5' RACE reads in MiXCR, keeping a single row per CDR3 protein. The sample contains approximately 250,000 distinct CDR3 sequences, roughly 16% of which appear only once. Sequences were obtained from PBMCs or a T cell subset sorted from them (not recorded which). The source is a man between 18 and 35 years old who had mild COVID-19 (a few samples of this study predate the infection). Cell type and time point are not known.

J is TRBJ2-7 and V is TRBV24-1, with D possibly matching TRBD1 (5 bases). V was shortened by 5 bases and J by 3 bases, with 7 bases between the two germline ends. The germline V gene has CDR1 KGHDR and CDR2 SFDVKD. CDR3 length: 12 residues. CDR3 sequence (DNA): TGTGCCACCAGTGTAGACAGCTACGAGCAGTACTTC. The encoded protein is CATSVDSYEQYF.

This clonotype has a handful of counts. The V call is TRBV4-1, the J call TRBJ1-2, with a tentative D call TRBD1 (6 bases). The CDR3 runs 15 residues. V lost 1 base to trimming and J lost 4 bases, with 13 bases between them. Germline assignment: CDR1 MGHRA and CDR2 YSYEKL. CDR3 protein: CASSQGGQDIYGYTF. The CDR3 nucleotides are TGCGCCAGCAGCCAAGGGGGGCAGGACATCTATGGCTACACCTTC.

The chain is built from TRBV7-9 and TRBJ2-2; tentatively, D is TRBD1 (6 bases). Germline loops: CDR1 SEHNR, CDR2 FQNEAQ (reference sequence). V was clipped by 3 bases and J by 3 bases, with 23 bases between them. CDR3 length: 19 amino acids. CDR3 amino acids: CASSFILPTQGHDTGELFF. CDR3 nucleotide sequence: TGTGCCAGCAGCTTTATCCTCCCCACCCAGGGACATGACACCGGGGAGCTGTTTTTT.

The chain uses TRBV7-3 and TRBJ1-1; maybe TRBD1 (5 bases). Germline V gene sequence: CDR1 SGHTA, CDR2 FQGTGA. This CDR3 comprises 14 residues. Trimming removed 5 bases from V and 7 bases from J, with 17 bases in between. The CDR3 DNA follows: TGTGCCAGCAGCCCCCCGGGAGGGGCGAGTGAAGCTTTCTTT. Its protein is CASSPPGGASEAFF. Filled out from reference TRBV7-3 and TRBJ1-1, the complete variable domain reads GAGVSQTPSNKVTEKGKYVELRCDPISGHTALYWYRQSLGQGPEFLIYFQGTGAADDSGLPNDRFFAVRPEGSVSTLKIQRTERGDSAVYLCASSPPGGASEAFFGQGTRLTVV.

This clonotype has more than one count but fewer than ten. The J gene is TRBJ1-2, the V gene TRBV6-2 or TRBV6-3; D is unclear. The CDR3 consists of 13 residues. Trimming took off 6 bases at V and 2 bases at J, with 10 bases between the two ends. Germline lookup yields CDR1 MNHEY and CDR2 SVGEGT. CDR3 DNA sequence: TGTGCCAGCAGCCAGGCGGGAAACTATGGCTACACCTTC. Translation gives CASSQAGNYGYTF.

The V call is TRBV11-2, the J call TRBJ2-1; 11 nucleotides agree with TRBD1. From germline, CDR1 is SGHAT and CDR2 FQNNGV. V dropped 5 bases and J dropped 8; count of bases not matched to a gene: 8. This CDR3 is 15 amino acids long. This chain's CDR3 is CASSPGQGERDEQFF. The CDR3 region has the DNA TGTGCCAGCAGCCCGGGACAGGGGGAACGTGATGAGCAGTTCTTC.

V usage is TRBV11-1 and J usage is TRBJ2-7; 7 nucleotides match TRBD1. The germline V gene has CDR1 SGHAT and CDR2 FQDESV (reference sequence). The CDR3 sequence is 15 residues long. Unmatched junction bases numbered 7, after V lost 2 bases and J lost 3 bases. The DNA for the CDR3 is TGTGCCAGCAGCTTATTTCGGGACAGATACTACGAGCAGTACTTC. Protein: CASSLFRDRYYEQYF.

This clonotype was recorded a few times. J is TRBJ1-1 and V is TRBV7-3; 11 bases match TRBD1. The J segment lost 3 bases and the V segment lost 5 bases, leaving 2 bases of the junction unmatched. This CDR3 has 14 amino acids. Germline loops: CDR1 SGHTA, CDR2 FQGTGA. CDR3 protein: CASSADRGHTEAFF. CDR3 bases: TGTGCCAGCAGCGCGGACAGGGGGCACACTGAAGCTTTCTTT.

This clonotype appeared a few times. This chain joins TRBV20-1 and TRBJ2-5; 7 bases agree with TRBD2. CDR1 DFQATT and CDR2 SNEGSKA come from the germline V gene (reference sequence). The CDR3 extends over 13 amino acids. The ends lost 3 bases at V and 2 bases at J; junction bases unmatched: 3. The CDR3 loop is CSASSGGQETQYF. The CDR3 coding sequence is TGCAGTGCTAGTTCCGGGGGGCAAGAGACCCAGTACTTC.

This clonotype came up a few times. The genes are TRBV12-3 or TRBV12-4 and TRBJ1-5; D not certain. Trimming left V 2 bases short and J 11 bases short, with 19 bases between. This CDR3 is 15 amino acids long. The CDR3 nucleotides read TGTGCCAGCAGTTTATATGAAGCCTCGGTGGTGGCCCAGCATTTT. Amino acids: CASSLYEASVVAQHF.

The chain employs TRBV9 and TRBJ2-3, with D perhaps matching TRBD1 or TRBD2 (5 bases each). Germline CDR1 is SGDLS and CDR2 is YYNGEE. The CDR3 totals 15 residues. V was clipped by 3 bases and J by 2 bases, with 13 bases between them. CDR3 coding DNA: TGTGCCAGCAGCGCCCCGGGACCAGACACAGATACGCAGTATTTT. This sequence encodes CASSAPGPDTDTQYF.

The chain recombines TRBV4-1 with TRBJ1-4; D unclear. Germline loops: CDR1 MGHRA, CDR2 YSYEKL. The V and J ends lost 4 bases and 1 base respectively, with 16 bases between them. The CDR3 runs to 17 residues. The CDR3 region is CASSPLIRGRTNEKLFF. CDR3 bases: TGCGCCAGCAGCCCCCTTATCCGCGGACGAACTAATGAAAAACTGTTTTTT.

In this sample, this clonotype turned up a few times. The rearrangement uses TRBV11-2 and TRBJ2-1; weak D call: TRBD2 (7 bases). The V end lost 3 bases, the J end lost 6 bases, and 12 bases lay between the germline ends. Germline CDR1 reads SGHAT; CDR2 reads FQNNGV. This CDR3 has 14 amino acids. The CDR3, as DNA: TGTGCCAGCAGCTTTGCGGGGGCTGCCAATGAGCAGTTCTTC. Translating gives CASSFAGAANEQFF.

The chain joins TRBV20-1 to TRBJ1-1; D gene ambiguous. Trimming removed 3 bases at V and 3 bases at J, with 14 bases between. This CDR3 comprises 14 residues. Germline V CDR1 and CDR2: DFQATT, SNEGSKA (reference sequence). The CDR3 DNA reads TGCAGTGCTAGTATGACTTTATGGGACACTGAAGCTTTCTTT. This translates into CSASMTLWDTEAFF.

This clonotype was detected ten times or more. The chain employs TRBV10-1 and TRBJ2-1; 11 nucleotides align to TRBD1. This CDR3 has 14 amino acids. Germline lookup yields CDR1 WNHNN and CDR2 SYGVQD (reference sequence). Losses at the gene ends were 2 bases for V and 7 bases for J; bases not matched to a gene: 1. The CDR3 nucleotides read TGCGCCAGCAGTGAGGGACAGGGGGCGAATGAGCAGTTCTTC. Protein: CASSEGQGANEQFF.

The sample holds a few counts of this clonotype. The chain uses TRBV7-9 and TRBJ2-2; possibly TRBD2 for D (6 bases). CDR3 length equals 13 residues. CDR1 and CDR2 from the germline V gene are SEHNR and FQNEAQ (reference sequence). Trimming left V 5 bases short and J 7 bases short, with 11 bases between. CDR3 sequence reads: CASSEAGHGELFF. In DNA, the CDR3 is TGTGCCAGCAGCGAAGCGGGCCACGGGGAGCTGTTTTTT. The complete variable domain, with remaining parts taken from reference TRBV7-9 and TRBJ2-2, reads DTGVSQNPRHKITKRGQNVTFRCDPISEHNRLYWYRQTLGQGPEFLTYFQNEAQLEKSRLLSDRFSAERPKGSFSTLEIQRTEQGDSAMYLCASSEAGHGELFFGEGSRLTVL.